These T cell receptor beta chains were read from a single sample in a study of neurological immune-mediated disorders. TCRdb used MiXCR to reprocess the 5' RACE reads, holding one entry per CDR3 protein. The data contain 65,000 to 80,000 distinct CDR3 sequences, roughly 4.8% of them singletons. Material: PBMCs. Receptors originate from a woman aged 70 to 79 with multiple sclerosis. Both conserved end residues are part of each CDR3. The order of the fields is CDR3 DNA, CDR3 protein, V gene, D gene, J gene, clone size. The D gene is left open where the match is weak. Sizes are listed as once, few or many counts, or a class when the clone is expanded.

TGTGCCACCAGCATCTCGCGGGGGGGGGCAGATACGCAGTATTTT | CATSISRGGADTQYF | TRBV15 | TRBD2 | TRBJ2-3 | few
TGTGCCAGCAGTAGACAGGGGGGGGACACTGAAGCTTTCTTT | CASSRQGGDTEAFF | TRBV2 | TRBD1 | TRBJ1-1 | many
TGCAGCGTTGAAGGGGGTGGGGTGAACACTGAAGCTTTCTTT | CSVEGGGVNTEAFF | TRBV29-1 | . | TRBJ1-1 | many
TGTGCCAGCAGTCTCCAGAGTAACAATGAGCAGTTCTTC | CASSLQSNNEQFF | TRBV12-3/TRBV12-4 | . | TRBJ2-1 | many
TGCGCCAGCAGCTTGTGGGGCGCAGATACGCAGTATTTT | CASSLWGADTQYF | TRBV5-1 | . | TRBJ2-3 | many
TGTGCCAGCAGCTCGACAGGAGGTAATGAGCAGTTCTTC | CASSSTGGNEQFF | TRBV7-2 | . | TRBJ2-1 | many
TGTGCCAGCGGAAAAAACACCGGGGAGCTGTTTTTT | CASGKNTGELFF | TRBV7-2 | . | TRBJ2-2 | many
TGTGCCAGCAGTTTATCCCTGGGCTGGCGGGAGCTGTTTTTT | CASSLSLGWRELFF | TRBV12-3/TRBV12-4 | . | TRBJ2-2 | many
TGCGCCAGCAGCTTGGAAGGATCTTATGGCTACACCTTC | CASSLEGSYGYTF | TRBV5-1 | . | TRBJ1-2 | many
TGTGCCAGCAGTCCACCGACTAGCGGGAGCGTAGGTGAGCAGTTCTTC | CASSPPTSGSVGEQFF | TRBV28 | TRBD2 | TRBJ2-1 | many
TGCAGCGTTGTTGGGGGGGGAACACAAGAGACCCAGTACTTC | CSVVGGGTQETQYF | TRBV29-1 | TRBD2 | TRBJ2-5 | many
TGTGCCAGCAGGAGGGCCAGTTCCTACGAGCAGTACTTC | CASRRASSYEQYF | TRBV27 | . | TRBJ2-7 | many
TGCAGCGTTCGGGGAAAGTTGAACACTGAAGCTTTCTTT | CSVRGKLNTEAFF | TRBV29-1 | . | TRBJ1-1 | few
TGTGCCAGCAGTTTATCGGGGGGGAGCGGGAGTCCCTACGAGCAGTACTTC | CASSLSGGSGSPYEQYF | TRBV27 | TRBD2 | TRBJ2-7 | many
TGTGCCAGCAGCGCCCTAACAGGGGTTCGGGGCTACACCTTC | CASSALTGVRGYTF | TRBV9 | TRBD1 | TRBJ1-2 | many
TGCGCCAGCAGCCCGGAAGCCACCTCAAATGAAAAACTGTTTTTT | CASSPEATSNEKLFF | TRBV5-1 | . | TRBJ1-4 | many
TGTGCCAGCAGCGGGGGGGGCTCATGGGCCGGGGAGCTGTTTTTT | CASSGGGSWAGELFF | TRBV27 | TRBD2 | TRBJ2-2 | many
TGCAGTGCCACCGGGACTCTAGATACGCAGTATTTT | CSATGTLDTQYF | TRBV20-1 | . | TRBJ2-3 | many
TGTGCCAGCAGCCAAAACAATCAGCCCCAGCATTTT | CASSQNNQPQHF | TRBV3-1 | . | TRBJ1-5 | many